The 14 T cell receptor beta chains in this list originate from one sample, sequenced in a study of OX40 agonist ivuxolimab in advanced cancers. This table comes from immunoSEQ multiplex PCR, and its TCRdb copy is limited to in-frame clones, with some not included. The profile covers more than 50,000 clones, with approximately 81% appearing a single time and 4% taken by the ten largest. The source was CD4+ or CD8+ T cells sorted from blood, collected in a trial of the OX40 agonist ivuxolimab. All receptors come from an adult with an advanced solid tumor such as melanoma, head and neck, liver or kidney cancer.

V gene TRBV4-1 combines with J gene TRBJ2-2, with 9 bases aligning to TRBD1. Germline CDR1 MGHRA, CDR2 YSYEKL. J lost 3 bases, V lost 4 bases, and 3 bases had no gene match. The CDR3 is 15 residues long. This chain's CDR3 is CASSPGQGHTGELFF. As DNA, the CDR3 is TGCGCCAGCAGCCCGGGACAGGGTCACACCGGGGAGCTGTTTTTT.

This clone was seen a single time. The chain recombines TRBV30 with TRBJ1-6, with unresolved D. CDR3 length: 13 amino acids. Germline CDR1 reads GTSNPN; CDR2 reads SVGIG (reference sequence). Between the trimmed V and J ends, which lost 3 bases and 7 bases, there was a span of 10 bases. The CDR3, as DNA: TGTGCCTGGAGCCTCCTAAACAATTCACCCCTCCACTTT. This gives the protein CAWSLLNNSPLHF.

This chain uses TRBV28 with TRBJ2-2, with a weak D call TRBD1 (6 bases). Germline V lookup: CDR1 MDHEN, CDR2 SYDVKM. Trimming took off 5 bases at V and 5 bases at J, with 15 bases between the two ends. This CDR3 comprises 15 residues. In DNA form, the CDR3 reads TGTGCCAGCAGTGGGGCAGGGGCAGGGACCGGGGAGCTGTTTTTT. Translation gives CASSGAGAGTGELFF. Variable domain in full (rest from reference TRBV28 and TRBJ2-2): DVKVTQSSRYLVKRTGEKVFLECVQDMDHENMFWYRQDPGLGLRLIYFSYDVKMKEKGDIPEGYSVSREKKERFSLILESASTNQTSMYLCASSGAGAGTGELFFGEGSRLTVL.

This clone was counted a single time. V usage is TRBV12-5 and J usage is TRBJ2-3; D not resolved. Trimming took off 11 bases at V and 0 bases at J, with 15 bases between the two ends. The CDR3 sequence is 14 residues long. Germline V gene data show CDR1 as LGHNT and CDR2 as FRNRAP. The CDR3, as DNA: TGTGCTTCAGCAACTACCGCTAGCACAGATACGCAGTATTTT. Protein sequence: CASATTASTDTQYF.

This chain joins TRBV5-1 and TRBJ2-2; the match to TRBD2 covers 10 bases. The V gene's germline CDR1 is SGHRS and CDR2 YFSETQ. V lost 0 bases and J lost 6; bases outside the gene matches: 11. This CDR3 is 18 amino acids long. The CDR3 nucleotides read TGCGCCAGCAGCTTGGCCCTCTTAGCGGGAGGACATGCCGGGGAGCTGTTTTTT. Amino acids: CASSLALLAGGHAGELFF. Combining the CDR3 with reference TRBV5-1 and TRBJ2-2 gives the whole variable domain KAGVTQTPRYLIKTRGQQVTLSCSPISGHRSVSWYQQTPGQGLQFLFEYFSETQRNKGNFPGRFSGRQFSNSRSEMNVSTLELGDSALYLCASSLALLAGGHAGELFFGEGSRLTVL.

This clone appeared once. The chain employs TRBV6-5 and TRBJ2-7, with 9 bases that match TRBD2. After removal of 0 bases from V and 6 bases from J, the junction contained 6 bases not matched to a gene. This CDR3 is built from 15 residues. CDR1 is MNHEY and CDR2 is SVGAGI in the germline V gene. The CDR3 DNA reads TGTGCCAGCAGTTACTCGATAGCGGGAGCCCTCGAGCAGTACTTC. This gives the protein CASSYSIAGALEQYF.

The gene calls are TRBV7-9 and TRBJ1-2; the D gene is possibly TRBD1 (5 bases). This CDR3 comprises 16 residues. The V end was cut by 6 bases, the J end by 4 bases, with 21 bases between. CDR1 and CDR2 from the germline V gene are SEHNR and FQNEAQ (reference sequence). The CDR3 nucleotides read TGTGCCAGCAGTTACAGCGGGACGGCGGCTACCTATGGCTACACCTTC. It yields the protein CASSYSGTAATYGYTF.

The chain is built from TRBV19 and TRBJ2-5; 12 bases are shared with TRBD1. The germline V gene has CDR1 LNHDA and CDR2 SQIVND (reference sequence). J was trimmed by 5 bases and V by 8 bases; bases with no gene match: 3. CDR3 size: 13 residues. This CDR3 is CASGDRGLETQYF. DNA for the CDR3: TGTGCCAGTGGGGACAGGGGGCTGGAGACCCAGTACTTC.

This clone occurred once. The rearrangement joins TRBV30 to TRBJ2-7; D unresolved. Between the trimmed V and J ends, which lost 1 base and 9 bases, there was a span of 7 bases. The CDR3 consists of 10 residues. Germline V gene data show CDR1 as GTSNPN and CDR2 as SVGIG (reference sequence). DNA of the CDR3: TGTGCCTGGAGTGATTCGGTGCAGTACTTC. Residues: CAWSDSVQYF. The variable domain in full, with the rest retrieved from reference TRBV30 and TRBJ2-7, is SQTIHQWPATLVQPVGSPLSLECTVEGTSNPNLYWYRQAAGRGLQLLFYSVGIGQISSEVPQNLSASRPQDRQFILSSKKLLLSDSGFYLCAWSDSVQYFGPGTRLTVT.

The rearrangement links TRBV19 to TRBJ2-7; D not resolved. Between the trimmed V and J ends, which lost 0 bases and 3 bases, there was a span of 6 bases. This CDR3 contains 13 residues. CDR1 and CDR2 (germline): LNHDA, SQIVND (reference sequence). The CDR3 DNA reads as TGTGCCAGTAGTATAGATGGGGACTACGAGCAGTACTTC. Protein product: CASSIDGDYEQYF.

This chain joins TRBV18 and TRBJ1-5; D unresolved. The CDR3 length is 14 residues. The germline V gene encodes CDR1 KGHSH and CDR2 LQKENI. With 3 bases removed from V and 1 base from J, the gap between germline ends came to 7 bases. The CDR3 sequence: CASSPRISNQPQHF. The CDR3 DNA reads TGTGCCAGCTCACCCCGTATCAGCAATCAGCCCCAGCATTTT.

The chain is built from TRBV27 and TRBJ2-3; no reliable D call. Germline CDR1 and CDR2: MNHEY and SMNVEV (reference sequence). The CDR3 is 14 amino acids. The V gene lost 5 bases and the J gene lost 4 bases, with 13 bases spanning the gap. The CDR3 sequence: CASSPPFPPDTQYF. The CDR3 bases are TGTGCCAGCAGTCCCCCTTTTCCCCCAGATACGCAGTATTTT.

V gene TRBV27 combines with J gene TRBJ1-2; D gene uncertain. Germline values: CDR1 MNHEY, CDR2 SMNVEV (reference sequence). Trimming removed 6 bases at V and 7 bases at J, with 12 bases between. CDR3 length: 12 residues. The CDR3 coding sequence is TGTGCCAGCAGAATGAAGGGAAGTGGCTACACCTTC. This gives the protein CASRMKGSGYTF.

J is TRBJ2-3 and V is TRBV2; D is undetermined. CDR1 is SNHLY and CDR2 is FYNNEI in the germline V gene. V lost 4 bases to trimming and J lost 2 bases, with 13 bases between them. There are 15 residues in the CDR3. In DNA, the CDR3 is TGTGCCAGCAGTGGGGCTAAGGGCCCCACAGATACGCAGTATTTT. Protein: CASSGAKGPTDTQYF.